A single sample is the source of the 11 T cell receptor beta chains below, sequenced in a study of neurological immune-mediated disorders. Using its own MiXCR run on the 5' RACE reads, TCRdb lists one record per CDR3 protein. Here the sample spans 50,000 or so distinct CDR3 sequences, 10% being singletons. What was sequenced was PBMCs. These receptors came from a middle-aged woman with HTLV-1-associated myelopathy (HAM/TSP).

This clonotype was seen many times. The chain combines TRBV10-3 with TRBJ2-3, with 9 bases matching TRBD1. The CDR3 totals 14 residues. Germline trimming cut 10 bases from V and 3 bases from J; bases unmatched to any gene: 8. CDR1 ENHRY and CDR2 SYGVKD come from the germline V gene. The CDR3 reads CASASGQGTDTQYF. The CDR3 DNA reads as TGTGCCAGCGCCTCGGGACAGGGTACAGATACGCAGTATTTT.

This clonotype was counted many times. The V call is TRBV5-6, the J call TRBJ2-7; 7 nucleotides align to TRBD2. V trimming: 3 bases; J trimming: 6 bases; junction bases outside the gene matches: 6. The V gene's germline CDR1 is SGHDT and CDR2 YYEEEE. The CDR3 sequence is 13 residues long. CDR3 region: CASSWGLMGEQYF. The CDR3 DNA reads TGTGCCAGCAGCTGGGGACTAATGGGCGAGCAGTACTTC.

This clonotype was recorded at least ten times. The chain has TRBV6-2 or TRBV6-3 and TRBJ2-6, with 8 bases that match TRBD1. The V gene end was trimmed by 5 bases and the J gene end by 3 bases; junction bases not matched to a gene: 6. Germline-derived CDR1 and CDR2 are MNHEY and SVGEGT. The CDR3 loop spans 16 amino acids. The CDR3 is CASSAGTGRGANVLTF. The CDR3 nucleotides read TGTGCCAGCAGTGCAGGGACAGGCCGTGGGGCCAACGTCCTGACTTTC.

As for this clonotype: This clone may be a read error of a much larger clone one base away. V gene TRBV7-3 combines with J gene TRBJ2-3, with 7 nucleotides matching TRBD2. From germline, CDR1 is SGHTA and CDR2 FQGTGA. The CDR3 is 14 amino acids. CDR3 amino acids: CVSSSGLVRDTQYF. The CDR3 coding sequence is TGTGTCAGCAGCTCCGGACTAGTTAGAGATACGCAGTATTTT.

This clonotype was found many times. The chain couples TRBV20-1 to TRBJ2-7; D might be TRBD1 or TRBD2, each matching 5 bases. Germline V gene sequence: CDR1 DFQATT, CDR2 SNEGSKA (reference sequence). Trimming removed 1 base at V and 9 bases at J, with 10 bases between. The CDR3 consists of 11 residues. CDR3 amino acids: CSARVGTSQYF. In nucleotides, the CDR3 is TGCAGTGCTAGAGTGGGGACCTCGCAGTACTTC.

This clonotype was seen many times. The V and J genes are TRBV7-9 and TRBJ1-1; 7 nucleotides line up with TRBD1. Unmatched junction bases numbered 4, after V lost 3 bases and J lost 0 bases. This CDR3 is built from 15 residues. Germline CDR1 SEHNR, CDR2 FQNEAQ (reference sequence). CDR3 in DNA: TGTGCCAGCAGCTTCCCGGGACAGATGAACACTGAAGCTTTCTTT. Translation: CASSFPGQMNTEAFF.

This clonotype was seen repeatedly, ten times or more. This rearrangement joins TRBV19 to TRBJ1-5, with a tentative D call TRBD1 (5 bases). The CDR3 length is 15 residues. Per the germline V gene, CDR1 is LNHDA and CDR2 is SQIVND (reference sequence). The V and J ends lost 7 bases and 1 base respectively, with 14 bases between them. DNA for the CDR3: TGTGCCAGTACCCGTTCCCGGGACAGCAATCAGCCCCAGCATTTT. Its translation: CASTRSRDSNQPQHF.

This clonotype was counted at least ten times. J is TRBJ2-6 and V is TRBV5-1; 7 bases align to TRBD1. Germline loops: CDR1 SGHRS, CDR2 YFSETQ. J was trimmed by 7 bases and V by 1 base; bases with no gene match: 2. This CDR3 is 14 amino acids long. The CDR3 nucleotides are TGCGCCAGCAGCTTGTACAGGGGAGCCAACGTCCTGACTTTC. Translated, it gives CASSLYRGANVLTF.

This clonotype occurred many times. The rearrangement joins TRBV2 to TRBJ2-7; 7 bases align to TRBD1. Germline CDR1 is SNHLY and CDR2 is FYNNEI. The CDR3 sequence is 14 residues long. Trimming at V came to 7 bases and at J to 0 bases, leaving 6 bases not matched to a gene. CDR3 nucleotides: TGTGCCAGCAAGACAGGGTTATACTCCTACGAGCAGTACTTC. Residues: CASKTGLYSYEQYF. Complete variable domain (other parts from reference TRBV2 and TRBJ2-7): EPEVTQTPSHQVTQMGQEVILRCVPISNHLYFYWYRQILGQKVEFLVSFYNNEISEKSEIFDDQFSVERPDGSNFTLKIRSTKLEDSAMYFCASKTGLYSYEQYFGPGTRLTVT.

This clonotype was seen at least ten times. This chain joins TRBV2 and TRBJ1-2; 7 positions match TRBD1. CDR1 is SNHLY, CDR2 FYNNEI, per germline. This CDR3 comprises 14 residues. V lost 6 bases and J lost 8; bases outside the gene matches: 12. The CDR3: CASSLIDRAGGYTF. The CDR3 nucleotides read TGTGCCAGCAGCCTGATCGACAGGGCGGGGGGCTACACCTTC.

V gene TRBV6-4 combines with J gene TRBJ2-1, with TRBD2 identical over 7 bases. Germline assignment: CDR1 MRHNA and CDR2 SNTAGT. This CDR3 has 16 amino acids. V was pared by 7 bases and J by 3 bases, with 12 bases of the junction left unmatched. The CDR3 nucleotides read TGTGCCAGCATCCCCAGTGGGCTAGCGGACTACAATGAGCAGTTCTTC. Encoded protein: CASIPSGLADYNEQFF.